This TCR beta chain was recovered during a study of cytomegalovirus exposure and HLA in healthy donors. Germline V gene sequence: CDR1 MNHEY, CDR2 SMNVEV (reference sequence). The ends were cut back, 1 base at V and 4 bases at J, with 14 bases in the middle. CDR3 size: 16 residues. PCR was performed using 60 Vbeta and 13 Jbeta primers. TCRdb keeps only in-frame clones here, not all; method: immunoSEQ multiplex PCR. The sample carries approximately 150,000 clones, 80% to 85% recorded once. Regarding the study as a whole: Immune exposure data for these donors was limited to CMV serostatus. Reports state that TCR beta sequences accurately predicted most subjects' HLA-A and HLA-B alleles.

As regards this clone: The antigen is undetermined.

This TCR was recovered from a woman aged 25 to 39 in good health and CMV-seronegative. V is TRBV27 and J is TRBJ1-5, with a possible D match to TRBD1 (6 bases). Sequencing input: PBMCs. The CDR3 sequence is CASSLYYTTGNQPQHF. The DNA for the CDR3 is TGTGCCAGCAGTTTATACTATACCACAGGGAATCAGCCCCAGCATTTT.